Listed here is a single T cell receptor beta chain. What it recognizes is unknown. This specimen belongs to a study of early T cells in non-severe SARS-CoV-2 infection. The wider study: The authors sequenced bulk RNA from unsorted whole blood, leaving chains unpaired. Broader study findings: CD4 and private specificities were missed by VDJdb matching, which favored anti-spike CD8 responses.

Trimming stripped 2 bases from V and 0 bases from J, with 14 bases between. The CDR3 extends over 17 amino acids. Germline V lookup: CDR1 KGHSH, CDR2 LQKENI. The library protocol tagged individual cDNA molecules with unique molecular identifiers. TCRdb re-analysed the 5' RACE reads in MiXCR, keeping a single row per CDR3 protein. The sample shows around 26,000 distinct CDR3 sequences, 4.8% of them seen only once. This sequence joins TRBV18 and TRBJ2-4; D unresolved. The receptor was derived from an adult who was a healthcare worker with PCR-confirmed SARS-CoV-2 infection or an uninfected control (not recorded which). Sequenced material: whole blood. CDR3 nucleotides: TGTGCCAGCTCACCATCAAAAGGGATACTAGCCAAAAACATTCAGTACTTC. Its protein is CASSPSKGILAKNIQYF. Full variable domain (missing parts from reference TRBV18 and TRBJ2-4): NAGVMQNPRHLVRRRGQEARLRCSPMKGHSHVYWYRQLPEEGLKFMVYLQKENIIDESGMPKERFSAEFPKEGPSILRIQQVVRGDSAAYFCASSPSKGILAKNIQYFGAGTRLSVL.